Listed here are 21 T cell receptor beta chains from one sample, sequenced in a study of T cell responses to AZD1222 COVID-19 vaccine. Method: immunoSEQ multiplex PCR; TCRdb's copy keeps in-frame clones and lacks some. The data show roughly 66,000 clones, with roughly 89% seen just once and less than 9.5% held by the top ten. Sequenced material: peripheral blood, taken on day 0 of AZD1222 vaccination. These receptors were obtained from an adult in good health.

This chain joins TRBV19 and TRBJ2-3; D unclear. This CDR3 is built from 13 residues. Per the germline V gene, CDR1 is LNHDA and CDR2 is SQIVND (reference sequence). V was cut by 1 base and J by 3 bases, with 5 bases left in between. The CDR3 DNA reads TGTGCCAGTAGTATAGCCTGGACAGATACGCAGTATTTT. Translated, it gives CASSIAWTDTQYF.

The chain links TRBV4-3 to TRBJ1-2, with 9 bases identical to TRBD1. The germline CDR1 and CDR2 sequences are LGHNA and YSLEER. The CDR3 consists of 17 residues. V shed 0 bases, J shed 1 base, and the junction held 6 bases outside the gene matches. CDR3 DNA: TGCGCCAGCAGCCAAGAGGACCGGACAGGGGATAACTATGGCTACACCTTC. It specifies CASSQEDRTGDNYGYTF.

Only a few counts were recorded for this clone. The chain links TRBV24-1 to TRBJ2-2; TRBD1 aligns across 7 bases. Trimming at V came to 9 bases and at J to 0 bases, leaving 6 bases not matched to a gene. The CDR3 consists of 15 residues. In germline, CDR1 is KGHDR, CDR2 SFDVKD. CDR3 residues: CATGPTGTNTGELFF. The CDR3 region has the DNA TGTGCCACCGGGCCGACAGGGACGAACACCGGGGAGCTGTTTTTT.

This clone has a single count. The chain employs TRBV12-3 or TRBV12-4 and TRBJ1-4; no clear D. The CDR3 runs to 13 residues. Deletions cut 5 bases from V and 5 bases from J, with 9 bases between. The CDR3 spells CASSRGENEKLFF. The CDR3 DNA reads TGTGCCAGCAGTCGCGGGGAAAATGAAAAACTGTTTTTT.

The chain combines TRBV27 with TRBJ1-6; tentative D call: TRBD1 (5 bases). The CDR3 has 14 residues. V lost 3 bases and J lost 6, with 9 bases in between. Germline loops: CDR1 MNHEY, CDR2 SMNVEV (reference sequence). The CDR3 loop reads CASSFAGSNSPLHF. As DNA, the CDR3 is TGTGCCAGCAGTTTTGCAGGGTCTAATTCACCCCTCCACTTT.

The chain couples TRBV24-1 to TRBJ1-3; TRBD1 might be the D (6 bases). The V gene lost 3 bases and the J gene lost 3 bases, with 29 bases spanning the gap. The CDR3 length is 21 residues. Germline V gene sequence: CDR1 KGHDR, CDR2 SFDVKD. CDR3 sequence: CATSDGVDRRILLGYGNTIYF. The DNA of the CDR3 is TGTGCCACCAGTGATGGGGTTGACAGGAGAATCCTCTTGGGGTATGGAAACACCATATATTTT.

This rearrangement joins TRBV5-1 to TRBJ2-7, with 9 bases aligning to TRBD1. The germline gives CDR1 SGHRS, CDR2 YFSETQ. Trimming at V came to 1 base and at J to 7 bases, leaving 9 bases not matched to a gene. The CDR3 is 15 amino acids. The DNA of the CDR3 is TGCGCCAGCAGCTTGATGGGACAGGGTACGCGGGAGCAGTACTTC. The encoded protein is CASSLMGQGTREQYF. Looking up the rest from reference TRBV5-1 and TRBJ2-7 gives the full variable domain: KAGVTQTPRYLIKTRGQQVTLSCSPISGHRSVSWYQQTPGQGLQFLFEYFSETQRNKGNFPGRFSGRQFSNSRSEMNVSTLELGDSALYLCASSLMGQGTREQYFGPGTRLTVT.

This sequence joins TRBV2 and TRBJ1-1; 7 bases are shared with TRBD1. Germline CDR1 reads SNHLY; CDR2 reads FYNNEI. After removal of 8 bases from V and 7 bases from J, the junction contained 7 bases not matched to a gene. The CDR3 is 12 amino acids. CDR3 sequence (DNA): TGTGCCAGCGGAAGACAGGGATATGAAGCTTTCTTT. Protein: CASGRQGYEAFF.

V and J are TRBV5-1 and TRBJ1-3; 7 bases agree with TRBD1. With V trimmed by 4 bases and J by 8 bases, 9 bases remained unmatched. Germline V gives CDR1 SGHRS, CDR2 YFSETQ. This CDR3 spans 14 amino acids. For the CDR3, the DNA is TGCGCCAGCAGCCCCGGACAGGTAGACGACACCATATATTTT. Translation gives CASSPGQVDDTIYF. The entire variable domain, with the rest obtained from reference TRBV5-1 and TRBJ1-3, is as follows: KAGVTQTPRYLIKTRGQQVTLSCSPISGHRSVSWYQQTPGQGLQFLFEYFSETQRNKGNFPGRFSGRQFSNSRSEMNVSTLELGDSALYLCASSPGQVDDTIYFGEGSWLTVV.

In DNA form, the CDR3 reads TGTGCCACCAGCAGAGATCGGGGCAGGCTGAACACTGAAGCTTTCTTT. It encodes CATSRDRGRLNTEAFF. The chain couples TRBV15 to TRBJ1-1; TRBD1 is a possible D gene (5 bases). This CDR3 has 16 amino acids. Trimming removed 0 bases at V and 0 bases at J, with 11 bases between. Germline CDR1 and CDR2: LNHNV and YYDKDF (reference sequence).

The genes are TRBV11-3 and TRBJ2-1; D not resolved. Trimming took off 0 bases at V and 7 bases at J, with 7 bases between the two ends. CDR1 and CDR2 (germline): SGHNT, YENEEA. The CDR3 has 13 amino acids. This CDR3 reads CASSLDPENEQFF. The DNA of the CDR3 is TGTGCCAGCAGCTTAGATCCGGAGAATGAGCAGTTCTTC.

The J gene is TRBJ2-7, the V gene TRBV6-5; D ambiguous. Germline V CDR1 and CDR2: MNHEY, SVGAGI. V was cut by 5 bases and J by 13 bases, with 21 bases left in between. This CDR3 spans 13 amino acids. CDR3 sequence reads: CASSPTSTSVRYF. CDR3 nucleotides: TGTGCCAGCAGTCCAACGTCGACATCAGTGCGATACTTC.

The V call is TRBV14, the J call TRBJ2-5, with D unclear. In germline, CDR1 is SGHDN, CDR2 FVKESK. CDR3 size: 15 residues. Trimming removed 4 bases at V and 5 bases at J, with 17 bases between. CDR3 in DNA: TGTGCCAGCAGCCGCTACCCTGGGAACGGGGAGACCCAGTACTTC. This sequence encodes CASSRYPGNGETQYF.

This clone was recorded once. The rearrangement joins TRBV7-8 to TRBJ2-5, with 7 bases identical to TRBD1. This CDR3 is built from 15 residues. Germline CDR1 and CDR2: SGHVS and FQNEAQ. After removal of 7 bases from V and 5 bases from J, the junction contained 13 bases not matched to a gene. For the CDR3, the DNA is TGTGCCAGCACTAACGACAGGGCGGTGAGGGAGACCCAGTACTTC. Translated: CASTNDRAVRETQYF.

The chain recombines TRBV7-2 with TRBJ1-5; D is ambiguous. This CDR3 contains 15 residues. The ends were cut back, 2 bases at V and 0 bases at J, with 8 bases in the middle. Germline assignment: CDR1 SGHTA and CDR2 FQGNSA. The CDR3 DNA reads TGTGCCAGCAGCTTAACAGTACTTAGCAATCAGCCCCAGCATTTT. Translation gives CASSLTVLSNQPQHF.

The CDR3 coding sequence is TGTGCCAGCTCACCGGCCTCGGCAGGGAGAGAGACCCAGTACTTC. Its translation is CASSPASAGRETQYF. The chain uses TRBV18 and TRBJ2-5; D may correspond to TRBD1 or TRBD2 (5 bases each). CDR3 length equals 15 residues. The V end was cut by 3 bases, the J end by 4 bases, with 15 bases between. CDR1 KGHSH and CDR2 LQKENI come from the germline V gene.

The chain joins TRBV30 to TRBJ2-2, with 10 bases that match TRBD1. CDR3 length: 17 amino acids. Germline lookup yields CDR1 GTSNPN and CDR2 SVGIG (reference sequence). Germline trimming cut 0 bases from V and 0 bases from J; bases unmatched to any gene: 4. CDR3: CAWSVPGTGANTGELFF. The CDR3, as DNA: TGTGCCTGGAGTGTACCCGGGACAGGGGCGAACACCGGGGAGCTGTTTTTT.

The rearrangement links TRBV19 to TRBJ1-5; 9 bases align to TRBD1. The length of the CDR3 is 16 residues. With V trimmed by 7 bases and J by 7 bases, 14 bases remained unmatched. Germline lookup yields CDR1 LNHDA and CDR2 SQIVND (reference sequence). CDR3 loop: CASNPTGTGLRQPQHF. As DNA, the CDR3 is TGTGCCAGTAACCCTACCGGGACAGGGTTAAGGCAGCCCCAGCATTTT.

This chain links TRBV2 with TRBJ1-5; D is uncertain. Deletions cut 3 bases from V and 8 bases from J, with 11 bases between. CDR1 is SNHLY, CDR2 FYNNEI, per germline. This CDR3 region has 13 residues. DNA of the CDR3: TGTGCCAGCAGTGAGGTAGGGTTGGAGCCCCAGCATTTT. It yields the protein CASSEVGLEPQHF.

The rearrangement joins TRBV27 to TRBJ2-6; perhaps TRBD2 as D (6 bases). Germline CDR1 MNHEY, CDR2 SMNVEV (reference sequence). The CDR3 has 17 amino acids. The ends were cut back, 6 bases at V and 1 base at J, with 16 bases in the middle. CDR3 nucleotides: TGTGCCAGCAGCCGGGGGTTAATAGGGTCTGGGGCCAACGTCCTGACTTTC. It yields the protein CASSRGLIGSGANVLTF. Variable domain in full (rest from reference TRBV27 and TRBJ2-6): EAQVTQNPRYLITVTGKKLTVTCSQNMNHEYMSWYRQDPGLGLRQIYYSMNVEVTDKGDVPEGYKVSRKEKRNFPLILESPSPNQTSLYFCASSRGLIGSGANVLTFGAGSRLTVL.

The V call is TRBV7-9, the J call TRBJ1-4; the D gene is possibly TRBD1 (6 bases). From germline, CDR1 is SEHNR and CDR2 FQNEAQ (reference sequence). V dropped 5 bases and J dropped 2 bases, with 18 bases sitting between them. CDR3 length equals 17 residues. CDR3 bases: TGTGCCAGCAGCATTGGGACAATGGCCGGTACTAATGAAAAACTGTTTTTT. Its translation: CASSIGTMAGTNEKLFF.